This T cell receptor (beta chain) appears in the sequencing data of a study of CD8 T cells in Susac syndrome (dated by TCRdb to about 2019). Looking at the study overall: Among the sequenced Susac syndrome patients, 5 or 6 had clinically active disease and 8 or 9 were in clinical remission. CD8+ T cell repertoire clonality was compared between more than 9 healthy donors, roughly 14 Susac syndrome patients and 15 multiple sclerosis patients. At blood withdrawal, Susac syndrome patients were therapy-naive, treated with corticosteroids (with IVIg additionally given to some), or treated with IVIg alone. Repertoire sequencing was used to test whether CD8+ T cell activation and differentiation in Susac syndrome was antigen driven. Overall results and qualifications from the work: The TCR sequencing and HLA analysis was acknowledged to have included a relatively small number of individuals. Clonal expansion was seen in Susac syndrome CD8+ repertoires, peaking in CD8+ TEMRA cells and being greater in clinically active patients than in remitting ones. Roughly 15 Susac-specific public clones were identified in the total CD8+ repertoire, and a few Susac-specific public clones were identified in the CD8+ TEMRA repertoire.

Peripheral blood CD8+ and CD4+ T cells from healthy donors, Susac syndrome patients and multiple sclerosis patients were profiled by high-throughput TCR beta sequencing. The Susac syndrome patients fulfilled recently defined diagnostic criteria for definite or probable disease. Bulk CD8+ and CD4+ T cells were purified by magnetic negative isolation, while CD8+ TEMRA cells were enriched using FACS. Blood was collected in EDTA tubes and processed within 24 hours, with PBMCs isolated through density gradient centrifugation. PBMCs intended for TCR sequencing were cryopreserved in liquid nitrogen and thawed later in a water bath at 37 degrees C. The sorted or isolated CD4+, CD8+ and CD8+ TEMRA cells reached a purity of at least 90%. RNA was extracted with the RNeasy kit and 0.5 to 1 ug was reverse transcribed using random hexamers. TCR beta CDR3 regions were amplified with the immunoSEQ multiplex PCR assay covering 54 Vbeta and 13 Jbeta segments. To correct PCR amplification bias, a synthetic template baseline was used for both primer optimization and computational correction. In the paper's pipeline: Reads were assigned to V, D and J genes according to IMGT and analyzed in immunoSEQ Analyzer, with only productive sequences retained. Clonality was calculated as one minus the Shannon entropy normalized by log2 of the number of productive unique sequences. For each patient and control, public and private clones were evaluated within the 100 most prevalent clones. A clone was defined as Susac-specific if it was absent from the healthy and MS cohorts, from roughly 980 published viral clones and from other ImmuneACCESS disease sequences. The raw public reads went through TCRdb reprocessing: fastp at Q25, MiXCR clone calling, in-frame beta chains kept. Every distinct CDR3 protein forms one entry, paired with its most common genes and DNA. These V and J calls rely on TCRdb rather than the paper's analysis. This sample holds more than 150,000 distinct CDR3 sequences; around 95% were observed only once. The ten largest account for approximately 0.15% of the sample.

As concerns this clonotype: The target of this receptor is not known. One base away there is no much larger clone; base qualities are not given.

The germline V gene (reference sequence) provides CDR1 GTSNPN and CDR2 SVGIG. Trimming accounts for 6 bases at V and 4 bases at J, while the number of junction bases matched to no gene is 14. The CDR3 spans 15 residues, from the cysteine through the phenylalanine. This entry keeps only the CDR3 DNA: 45 bases, framed from base 1. The chain is made from TRBV30 and TRBJ1-1; TRBD1 matches 7 bases in the middle. The sequencing input was CD8+ T cells from PBMCs. This clonotype was sampled from a human donor with Susac syndrome. The DNA reads TGTGCCTGCGTCGGGTCGTTAAGGGGGCCCACTGAAGCTTTCTTT. Translated, it gives CACVGSLRGPTEAFF.